This T cell receptor beta chain was sequenced during a study of blood T cell repertoires in COVID-19. TCRdb keeps only in-frame clones here, not all; method: immunoSEQ multiplex PCR. Seen here are 60,000 to 75,000 clones, approximately 85% observed once, and the top ten hold around 12%. Germline lookup yields CDR1 LGHNT and CDR2 FRNRAP. The CDR3 spans 17 residues. The V end lost 5 bases, the J end lost 8 bases, and 26 bases lay between the germline ends. This clonotype was sampled from a human donor in a cohort sampled during active COVID-19. The sample comprised peripheral blood. V and J are TRBV12-5 and TRBJ2-3; maybe TRBD1 (8 bases). CDR3 region: CASGAGRTGTQSPTQYF. Written as DNA, the CDR3 is TGTGCTAGTGGTGCCGGGAGGACAGGGACACAGTCGCCTACGCAGTATTTT.